What follows is one T cell receptor beta chain and its context. Data came from immunoSEQ multiplex PCR; TCRdb stores just in-frame clones and leaves some out. The sample contains around 140,000 clones, roughly 92% of which appear only once. This sample is part of a study of T cell responses to AZD1222 COVID-19 vaccine. This CDR3 has 19 residues. V shed 1 base and J 5 bases; nucleotides not matched to a gene: 15. Germline assignment: CDR1 SGHKS and CDR2 YYEKEE (reference sequence). The J gene is TRBJ2-5, the V gene TRBV5-5; the match to TRBD2 covers 12 bases. This TCR was recovered from an adult in good health. The sequenced sample was peripheral blood, obtained on day 0 of AZD1222 vaccination. CDR3 in amino acids: CASSLKWTSGNAWWETQYF. The CDR3 DNA follows: TGTGCCAGCAGCTTGAAGTGGACTAGCGGGAATGCCTGGTGGGAGACCCAGTACTTC.